The 19 T cell receptor beta chains in this list originate from one sample, sequenced in a study of graft-versus-host responses after intestinal transplantation. No antigen has been assigned to these receptors. Sequencing used immunoSEQ multiplex PCR; TCRdb keeps in-frame clones, though not all of them. The sample yields about 59,000 clones, around 92% seen once. This material consisted of unstimulated CD4+ T cells sorted from spleen or lymph node cells, taken before transplant. The receptors shown here come from a human donor who was the organ donor for an intestinal transplant.

The CDR3 DNA sequence: TGTGCCAGTAGTATACAGGGTAGCAATCAGCCCCAGCATTTT. This encodes CASSIQGSNQPQHF. This chain uses TRBV19 with TRBJ1-5, with D maybe TRBD1 (5 bases). Trimming took 2 bases from V and 0 from J, leaving 5 bases between them. CDR1 is LNHDA and CDR2 is SQIVND in the germline V gene (reference sequence). The CDR3 sequence is 14 residues long.

V is TRBV9 and J is TRBJ2-1, with D perhaps matching TRBD1 (6 bases). The V end was cut by 0 bases, the J end by 6 bases, with 25 bases between. This CDR3 spans 19 amino acids. In germline, CDR1 is SGDLS, CDR2 YYNGEE. The CDR3 DNA follows: TGTGCCAGCAGCGTAGAAGTCAGGGGAAAGATAAAAGAGAGCAATGAGCAGTTCTTC. Translating it yields CASSVEVRGKIKESNEQFF.

The rearrangement links TRBV23-1 to TRBJ1-1, with 8 bases matching TRBD1. TRBV23-1 is marked as an open reading frame, function uncertain. V was clipped by 0 bases and J by 4 bases; unmatched bases: 13. The CDR3 is 18 residues long. The CDR3 sequence: CASSQSPDRDEGGTEAFF. CDR3 DNA sequence: TGCGCCAGCAGTCAATCCCCGGACAGGGACGAAGGTGGCACTGAAGCTTTCTTT.

The chain has TRBV2 and TRBJ2-1, with D maybe TRBD2 (7 bases). The germline V gene has CDR1 SNHLY and CDR2 FYNNEI. The CDR3 length is 14 residues. V was trimmed by 4 bases and J by 10 bases, leaving 17 bases between them. As DNA, the CDR3 is TGTGCCAGCAGTGCTGGCGGGGGCACCACGGAGCAGTTCTTC. It encodes CASSAGGGTTEQFF. The whole variable domain, filled in from reference TRBV2 and TRBJ2-1, reads EPEVTQTPSHQVTQMGQEVILRCVPISNHLYFYWYRQILGQKVEFLVSFYNNEISEKSEIFDDQFSVERPDGSNFTLKIRSTKLEDSAMYFCASSAGGGTTEQFFGPGTRLTVL.

The chain couples TRBV7-6 to TRBJ2-6; D not certain. V lost 4 bases, J lost 4 bases, and 8 bases lay in between. Germline CDR1 SGHVS, CDR2 FNYEAQ. The CDR3 length is 14 residues. The CDR3 sequence is CASSSASGANVLTF. Here the CDR3 DNA reads TGTGCCAGCAGCTCCGCCTCAGGGGCCAACGTCCTGACTTTC.

The V gene is TRBV7-2, the J gene TRBJ1-2; D not certain. With 5 bases removed from V and 4 bases from J, the gap between germline ends came to 20 bases. CDR1 and CDR2 (germline): SGHTA, FQGNSA. The CDR3 runs 16 residues. For the CDR3, the DNA is TGTGCCAGCAGCCCTCGTGGCAGGTCCTTTTTCTATGGCTACACCTTC. Protein sequence: CASSPRGRSFFYGYTF.

The chain uses TRBV5-1 and TRBJ2-7; no reliable D call. The CDR3 is 12 residues long. Germline CDR1 and CDR2: SGHRS and YFSETQ. V dropped 5 bases and J dropped 6 bases, with 12 bases sitting between them. The CDR3 loop reads CASRDQYGEQYF. For the CDR3, the DNA is TGCGCCAGCAGAGATCAGTACGGCGAGCAGTACTTC.

The J gene is TRBJ2-1, the V gene TRBV7-8; TRBD1 matches 7 bases. V shed 5 bases and J 8 bases; nucleotides not matched to a gene: 12. Germline CDR1 SGHVS, CDR2 FQNEAQ. The CDR3 runs to 15 residues. CDR3 nucleotide sequence: TGTGCCAGCAGCCGCCGGGACAGTGAATACGATGAGCAGTTCTTC. Translated: CASSRRDSEYDEQFF. Full variable domain (remainder filled in from reference TRBV7-8 and TRBJ2-1): GAGVSQSPRYKVAKRGQDVALRCDPISGHVSLFWYQQALGQGPEFLTYFQNEAQLDKSGLPSDRFFAERPEGSVSTLKIQRTQQEDSAVYLCASSRRDSEYDEQFFGPGTRLTVL.

This clone was observed a few times. This chain connects TRBV2 to TRBJ1-4; TRBD1 matches 11 bases. The trim removed 4 bases at V and 8 bases at J, leaving 6 bases unmatched. The germline V gene has CDR1 SNHLY and CDR2 FYNNEI. The CDR3 totals 15 residues. CDR3 nucleotides: TGTGCCAGCAGTGCAGGACAGGGGGCGGGGGAAAAACTGTTTTTT. This sequence encodes CASSAGQGAGEKLFF. Looking up the rest from reference TRBV2 and TRBJ1-4 gives the full variable domain: EPEVTQTPSHQVTQMGQEVILRCVPISNHLYFYWYRQILGQKVEFLVSFYNNEISEKSEIFDDQFSVERPDGSNFTLKIRSTKLEDSAMYFCASSAGQGAGEKLFFGSGTQLSVL.

The table lists this clone with a few counts. The chain employs TRBV6-5 and TRBJ1-1; D is perhaps TRBD1 (5 bases). The length of the CDR3 is 15 residues. Trimming cost V 0 bases and J 1 base, with 9 bases left between them. In germline, CDR1 is MNHEY, CDR2 SVGAGI. As DNA, the CDR3 is TGTGCCAGCAGTTACTCGACAGCAAGGAACACTGAAGCTTTCTTT. Protein sequence: CASSYSTARNTEAFF.

The chain has TRBV7-2 and TRBJ2-5; D is uncertain. Trimming pared 2 bases from V and 2 bases from J, leaving 9 bases between. Germline loops: CDR1 SGHTA, CDR2 FQGNSA. The CDR3 has 14 residues. In DNA form, the CDR3 reads TGTGCCAGCAGCTTAATAGGCAGTCAAGAGACCCAGTACTTC. It encodes CASSLIGSQETQYF.

This sequence joins TRBV27 and TRBJ1-6, with D maybe TRBD1 (6 bases). This CDR3 contains 17 residues. Germline CDR1 reads MNHEY; CDR2 reads SMNVEV (reference sequence). Deletions cut 7 bases from V and 7 bases from J, with 23 bases between. The CDR3 DNA reads TGTGCCAGCACCCCCCAGGGTTGGGGGGGCTTCAATTCACCCCTCCACTTT. The encoded protein is CASTPQGWGGFNSPLHF.

The chain links TRBV25-1 to TRBJ2-1; D not certain. V lost 2 bases and J 6 bases, leaving 11 bases between the germline ends. This CDR3 is built from 14 residues. Germline V CDR1 and CDR2: MGHDK, SYGVNS. CDR3 in DNA: TGTGCCAGCAGTGAAGTAGGTAGCCTCAATGAGCAGTTCTTC. Its translation is CASSEVGSLNEQFF.

This rearrangement joins TRBV6-1 to TRBJ1-3; D might be TRBD1 (5 bases). The CDR3 covers 14 residues. Germline CDR1 MNHNS, CDR2 SASEGT. The germline V and J ends were trimmed by 5 bases and 16 bases, with 24 bases remaining between them. The CDR3 region has the DNA TGTGCCAGCAGTCCCCCGGGGGGGGGTTGGAAAACGTATTTT. This gives the protein CASSPPGGGWKTYF.

The chain's CDR3 is CASRERTGRDTQYF. The CDR3 DNA is TGTGCCAGCAGGGAACGGACAGGGAGAGATACGCAGTATTTT. The chain is built from TRBV2 and TRBJ2-3; 8 bases map to TRBD1. The V segment lost 6 bases and the J segment 5 bases; nucleotides outside the gene matches: 7. CDR3 length equals 14 residues. CDR1 SNHLY and CDR2 FYNNEI come from the germline V gene.

A word on this clone: The junction does not match germline at one end; this may be a read error. The chain couples TRBV7-7 to TRBJ2-7; tentative D call: TRBD1 (7 bases). The CDR3 totals 17 residues. CDR1 and CDR2 from the germline V gene are SSHAT and FNYEAQ (reference sequence). The CDR3 nucleotides are TGTGCTAGCAGCTTAGGTGAGCAGGGGGGATTAGGCTACGAGCAGTACTTC. Translated: CASSLGEQGGLGYEQYF.

The rearrangement joins TRBV18 to TRBJ2-2; 8 nucleotides agree with TRBD2. CDR3 length equals 16 residues. V lost 1 base and J lost 5; bases outside the gene matches: 6. Germline CDR1 and CDR2: KGHSH and LQKENI. CDR3 sequence: CASSPRAGAITGELFF. The CDR3 DNA reads as TGTGCCAGCTCACCACGAGCGGGGGCCATTACCGGGGAGCTGTTTTTT.

The rearrangement links TRBV5-1 to TRBJ2-2; the match to TRBD2 covers 9 bases. This CDR3 spans 16 amino acids. V dropped 4 bases and J dropped 5; count of bases not matched to a gene: 9. Germline lookup yields CDR1 SGHRS and CDR2 YFSETQ. The chain's CDR3 is CASSAPGLADTGELFF. CDR3 coding DNA: TGCGCCAGCAGCGCCCCGGGACTAGCCGATACCGGGGAGCTGTTTTTT.

This chain links TRBV6-5 with TRBJ2-5; no definite D call. The V gene's germline CDR1 is MNHEY and CDR2 SVGAGI. This CDR3 is 12 amino acids long. V was trimmed by 4 bases and J by 2 bases, leaving 5 bases between them. CDR3 DNA sequence: TGTGCCAGCAGTTCCAATCAAGAGACCCAGTACTTC. Encoded protein: CASSSNQETQYF.